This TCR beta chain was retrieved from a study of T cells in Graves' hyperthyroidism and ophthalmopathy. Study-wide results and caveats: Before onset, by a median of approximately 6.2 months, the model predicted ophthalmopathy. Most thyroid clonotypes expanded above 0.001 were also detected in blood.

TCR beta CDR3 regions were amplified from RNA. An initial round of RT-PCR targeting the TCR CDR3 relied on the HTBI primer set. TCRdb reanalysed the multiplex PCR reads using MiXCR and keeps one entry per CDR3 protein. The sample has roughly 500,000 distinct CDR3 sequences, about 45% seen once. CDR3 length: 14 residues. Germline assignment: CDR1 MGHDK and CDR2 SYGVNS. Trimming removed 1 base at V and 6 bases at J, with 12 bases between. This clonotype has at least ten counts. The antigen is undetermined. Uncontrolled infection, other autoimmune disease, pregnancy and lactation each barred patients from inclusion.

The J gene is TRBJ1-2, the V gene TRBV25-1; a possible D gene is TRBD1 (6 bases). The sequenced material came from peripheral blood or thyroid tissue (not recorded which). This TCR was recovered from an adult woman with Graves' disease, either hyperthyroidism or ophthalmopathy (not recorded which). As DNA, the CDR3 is TGTGCCAGCAGTGAATGGGGGGGCGCCCATGGCTACACCTTC. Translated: CASSEWGGAHGYTF.